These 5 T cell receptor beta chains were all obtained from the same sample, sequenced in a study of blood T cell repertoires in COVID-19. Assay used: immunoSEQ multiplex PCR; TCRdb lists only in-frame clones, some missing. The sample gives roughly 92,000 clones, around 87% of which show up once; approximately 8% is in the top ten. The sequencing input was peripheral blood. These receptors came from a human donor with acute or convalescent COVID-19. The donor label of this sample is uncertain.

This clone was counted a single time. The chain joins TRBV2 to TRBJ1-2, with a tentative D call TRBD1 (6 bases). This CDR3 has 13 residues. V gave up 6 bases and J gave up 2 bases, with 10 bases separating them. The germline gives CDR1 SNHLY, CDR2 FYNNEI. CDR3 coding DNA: TGTGCCAGCAGCCCCGACAGGAACTATGGCTACACCTTC. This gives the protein CASSPDRNYGYTF.

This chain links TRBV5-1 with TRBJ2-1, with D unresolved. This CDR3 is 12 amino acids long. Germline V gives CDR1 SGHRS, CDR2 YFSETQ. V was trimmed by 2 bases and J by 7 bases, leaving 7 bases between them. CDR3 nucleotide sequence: TGCGCCAGCAGCTTCGCCGCGAATGAGCAGTTCTTC. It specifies CASSFAANEQFF.

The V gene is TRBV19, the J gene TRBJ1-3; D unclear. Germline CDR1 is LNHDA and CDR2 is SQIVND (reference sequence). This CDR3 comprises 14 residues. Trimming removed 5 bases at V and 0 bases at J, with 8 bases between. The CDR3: CASSPTDSGNTIYF. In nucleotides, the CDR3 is TGTGCCAGTAGTCCGACTGACTCTGGAAACACCATATATTTT.

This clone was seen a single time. The CDR3 DNA follows: TGTGCCAGCAGCTTACACAAGGGTGGGGCAGCTTTCTTT. Encoded protein: CASSLHKGGAAFF. The chain joins TRBV11-2 to TRBJ1-1; tentative D call: TRBD1 (5 bases). The germline gives CDR1 SGHAT, CDR2 FQNNGV. This CDR3 comprises 13 residues. The V end lost 2 bases, the J end lost 10 bases, and 14 bases lay between the germline ends. The variable domain in full, with the rest retrieved from reference TRBV11-2 and TRBJ1-1, is EAGVAQSPRYKIIEKRQSVAFWCNPISGHATLYWYQQILGQGPKLLIQFQNNGVVDDSQLPKDRFSAERLKGVDSTLKIQPAKLEDSAVYLCASSLHKGGAAFFGQGTRLTVV.

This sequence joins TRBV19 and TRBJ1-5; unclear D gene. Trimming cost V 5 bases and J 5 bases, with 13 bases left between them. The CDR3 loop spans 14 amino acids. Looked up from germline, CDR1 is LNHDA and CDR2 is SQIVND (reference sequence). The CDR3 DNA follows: TGTGCCAGTAGTCTTAACAGCCCGCATCAGCCCCAGCATTTT. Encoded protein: CASSLNSPHQPQHF. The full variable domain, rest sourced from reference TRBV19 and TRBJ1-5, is DGGITQSPKYLFRKEGQNVTLSCEQNLNHDAMYWYRQDPGQGLRLIYYSQIVNDFQKGDIAEGYSVSREKKESFPLTVTSAQKNPTAFYLCASSLNSPHQPQHFGDGTRLSIL.